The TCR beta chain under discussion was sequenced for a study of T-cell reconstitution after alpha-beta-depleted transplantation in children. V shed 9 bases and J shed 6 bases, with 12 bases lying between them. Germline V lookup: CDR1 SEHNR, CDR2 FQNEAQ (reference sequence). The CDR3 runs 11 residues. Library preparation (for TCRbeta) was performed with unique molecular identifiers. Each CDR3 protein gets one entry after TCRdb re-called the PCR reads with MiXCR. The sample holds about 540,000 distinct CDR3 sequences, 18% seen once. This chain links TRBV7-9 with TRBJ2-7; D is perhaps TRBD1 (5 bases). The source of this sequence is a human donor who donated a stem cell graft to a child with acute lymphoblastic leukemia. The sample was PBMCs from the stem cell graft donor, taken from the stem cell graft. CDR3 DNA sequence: TGTGCCAGTACCCAGGGTACCGAGCAGTACTTC. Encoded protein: CASTQGTEQYF.